This T cell receptor beta chain was obtained from a study of OX40 agonist ivuxolimab in advanced cancers. Study background: Prior therapy, whether anti-PD-1, anti-PD-L1 or anti-CTLA-4, was allowed, and about 39% had some. Partial responses were achieved by three patients: one hepatocellular carcinoma, two cutaneous melanoma.

The ends lost 8 bases at V and 2 bases at J; junction bases unmatched: 6. The CDR3 consists of 15 residues. CDR1 is ENHRY and CDR2 is SYGVKD in the germline V gene. TCRdb's copy holds only in-frame clones and misses some; the assay was immunoSEQ multiplex PCR. This sample has around 100,000 clones; roughly nine tenths occur once, and the top ten carry over 4.5%. The specimen comprised CD4+ or CD8+ T cells sorted from blood, sampled in a trial of the OX40 agonist ivuxolimab. The gene calls are TRBV10-3 and TRBJ1-3, with 10 bases that match TRBD1. The clonotype was recovered from an adult with an advanced solid tumor such as melanoma, head and neck, liver or kidney cancer. CDR3 amino acids: CAIGLGTGAGNTIYF. CDR3 DNA sequence: TGTGCCATCGGTTTGGGGACAGGGGCTGGAAACACCATATATTTT.